These 19 T cell receptor beta chains were all obtained from the same sample, sequenced in a study of cytomegalovirus exposure and HLA in healthy donors. PCR amplification relied on 60 Vbeta primers (plus 13 Jbeta primers). TCRdb keeps only in-frame clones here, not all; method: immunoSEQ multiplex PCR. This table has approximately 200,000 clones, 70% to 80% appearing once. Sequenced material: PBMCs. The receptors derive from a man aged 40-50 years in good health and CMV-seronegative.

This chain joins TRBV20-1 and TRBJ1-2; no firm D call. In germline, CDR1 is DFQATT, CDR2 SNEGSKA (reference sequence). V was pared by 6 bases and J by 7 bases, with 12 bases between. The CDR3 consists of 11 residues. The CDR3, as DNA: TGCAGTGCCACCTCTGGGCCTGGCTACACCTTC. It codes for CSATSGPGYTF.

V and J are TRBV30 and TRBJ2-7; TRBD2 matches 16 bases. CDR3 length: 15 residues. The J segment lost 5 bases and the V segment lost 8 bases, leaving 9 bases of the junction unmatched. Germline lookup yields CDR1 GTSNPN and CDR2 SVGIG (reference sequence). CDR3 sequence reads: CAGGRGLAGGNEQYF. As DNA, the CDR3 is TGTGCCGGGGGGAGGGGACTAGCGGGAGGGAACGAGCAGTACTTC.

This chain links TRBV7-3 with TRBJ2-1; TRBD2 aligns across 7 bases. CDR1 and CDR2 (germline): SGHTA, FQGTGA. The CDR3 is made up of 13 amino acids. Trimming removed 5 bases from V and 5 bases from J; junction bases left unmatched: 3. The CDR3 spells CASSPSGNNEQFF. The CDR3 nucleotides are TGTGCCAGCAGCCCCAGCGGGAACAATGAGCAGTTCTTC.

The CDR3 spells CASNYGRQATYGYTF. CDR3 DNA sequence: TGTGCCAGTAACTATGGGAGGCAGGCGACCTATGGCTACACCTTC. The genes are TRBV19 and TRBJ1-2; D not resolved. From germline, CDR1 is LNHDA and CDR2 SQIVND (reference sequence). V gave up 7 bases and J gave up 4 bases, with 19 bases separating them. The CDR3 totals 15 residues.

The chain is built from TRBV15 and TRBJ2-2, with D possibly being TRBD1 (6 bases). Germline V CDR1 and CDR2: LNHNV, YYDKDF (reference sequence). With 0 bases removed from V and 4 bases from J, the gap between germline ends came to 9 bases. This CDR3 region has 15 residues. In nucleotides, the CDR3 is TGTGCCACCAGCAGAGAACAGGGAAGCACCGGGGAGCTGTTTTTT. Translation: CATSREQGSTGELFF. Full variable domain (rest looked up from reference TRBV15 and TRBJ2-2): DAMVIQNPRYQVTQFGKPVTLSCSQTLNHNVMYWYQQKSSQAPKLLFHYYDKDFNNEADTPDNFQSRRPNTSFCFLDIRSPGLGDTAMYLCATSREQGSTGELFFGEGSRLTVL.

The chain carries TRBV9 and TRBJ2-7, with 8 bases aligning to TRBD2. V dropped 4 bases and J dropped 4; count of bases not matched to a gene: 10. In germline, CDR1 is SGDLS, CDR2 YYNGEE. The CDR3 is made up of 15 amino acids. The CDR3: CASSPFGGGFYEQYF. The CDR3, as DNA: TGTGCCAGCAGCCCTTTCGGGGGGGGATTTTACGAGCAGTACTTC.

The chain joins TRBV5-1 to TRBJ2-5; the match to TRBD1 covers 8 bases. CDR1 and CDR2 (germline): SGHRS, YFSETQ. There are 14 residues in the CDR3. V lost 2 bases and J lost 1; bases outside the gene matches: 1. The CDR3 region is CASSFGQGQETQYF. The CDR3 DNA reads as TGCGCCAGCAGCTTCGGACAGGGCCAAGAGACCCAGTACTTC.

The CDR3 nucleotides are TGTGCCAGTAGTATCGGCGAGCGGGGGGGCGGTGAGACCCAGTACTTC. Amino acid sequence: CASSIGERGGGETQYF. The chain combines TRBV19 with TRBJ2-5; TRBD2 matches at 10 bases. The CDR3 covers 16 residues. Germline CDR1 LNHDA, CDR2 SQIVND (reference sequence). Trimming removed 3 bases from V and 5 bases from J; junction bases left unmatched: 9.

The CDR3 loop reads CASKEGVGTGELFF. The CDR3, as DNA: TGTGCCAGCAAGGAGGGCGTAGGTACCGGGGAGCTGTTTTTT. The rearrangement joins TRBV28 to TRBJ2-2; D is possibly TRBD2 (6 bases). CDR3 length: 14 residues. Germline V gene lookup returns CDR1 MDHEN and CDR2 SYDVKM. Trimming shortened V by 7 bases and J by 5 bases, and 14 bases separated the two germline ends.

V is TRBV11-2 and J is TRBJ2-7, with 8 bases aligning to TRBD2. Germline values: CDR1 SGHAT, CDR2 FQNNGV. This CDR3 comprises 15 residues. The V and J ends lost 2 bases and 3 bases, in that order; junction bases with no gene match: 6. The CDR3 sequence: CASSLTRGGSYEQYF. As DNA, the CDR3 is TGTGCCAGCAGCTTAACTCGGGGGGGGAGCTACGAGCAGTACTTC.

For this clone: The identical CDR3 is also encoded by other nucleotide sequences in the sample. The V and J genes are TRBV7-2 and TRBJ2-7; possible D gene TRBD2, 6 bases. V was pared by 5 bases and J by 2 bases, with 10 bases between. The length of the CDR3 is 13 residues. The germline CDR1 and CDR2 sequences are SGHTA and FQGNSA. The CDR3 loop is CASSPRTTYEQYF. The DNA for the CDR3 is TGTGCCAGCAGCCCCCGGACTACCTACGAGCAGTACTTC.

The chain uses TRBV5-1 and TRBJ2-1; no clear D gene. Germline lookup yields CDR1 SGHRS and CDR2 YFSETQ. V shed 0 bases and J shed 8 bases, with 6 bases lying between them. The CDR3 totals 12 residues. The chain's CDR3 is CASSLASDEQFF. The DNA of the CDR3 is TGCGCCAGCAGCTTGGCGAGTGATGAGCAGTTCTTC.

The chain carries TRBV9 and TRBJ1-1; maybe TRBD1 (5 bases). Looked up from germline, CDR1 is SGDLS and CDR2 is YYNGEE. The CDR3 spans 17 residues. The V end lost 0 bases, the J end lost 4 bases, and 19 bases lay between the germline ends. CDR3 sequence reads: CASSVDSRLREGTEAFF. The CDR3 DNA reads as TGTGCCAGCAGCGTAGATAGTCGACTCAGGGAAGGCACTGAAGCTTTCTTT.

V and J are TRBV12-5 and TRBJ1-2; 7 bases are a match to TRBD1. The J segment lost 0 bases and the V segment lost 4 bases, leaving 8 bases of the junction unmatched. Germline values: CDR1 LGHNT, CDR2 FRNRAP. The CDR3 covers 16 residues. CDR3 loop: CASGWGSGGPNYGYTF. CDR3 nucleotide sequence: TGTGCTAGTGGTTGGGGTTCAGGGGGACCTAACTATGGCTACACCTTC.

This clone has only a few counts. Relative to the germline gene, one junction end is altered; a read error may explain this. This chain uses TRBV7-9 with TRBJ2-7; 9 bases fit TRBD1. The CDR3 covers 14 residues. CDR1 SEHNR and CDR2 FQNEAQ come from the germline V gene (reference sequence). As DNA, the CDR3 is TGTTCCAGCAGCCGCGGACAGGGGTCCTACGAGCAGTACTTC. Translation: CSSSRGQGSYEQYF. Using reference TRBV7-9 and TRBJ2-7 for the parts outside the CDR3, the full variable domain is DTGVSQNPRHKITKRGQNVTFRCDPISEHNRLYWYRQTLGQGPEFLTYFQNEAQLEKSRLLSDRFSAERPKGSFSTLEIQRTEQGDSAMYLCSSSRGQGSYEQYFGPGTRLTVT.

The chain has TRBV4-1 and TRBJ2-6; D perhaps matches TRBD1 (6 bases). Trimming removed 0 bases at V and 4 bases at J, with 19 bases between. The germline CDR1 and CDR2 sequences are MGHRA and YSYEKL. The CDR3 loop spans 19 amino acids. This chain's CDR3 is CASSQELGQTRQGANVLTF. Here the CDR3 DNA reads TGCGCCAGCAGCCAAGAACTGGGACAAACCCGCCAAGGGGCCAACGTCCTGACTTTC.

A single count supports this clone. This chain links TRBV28 with TRBJ1-5, with 7 bases identical to TRBD1. Germline V lookup: CDR1 MDHEN, CDR2 SYDVKM. J gave up 0 bases and V 6 bases, and 14 bases lay outside the gene matches. This CDR3 contains 18 residues. The CDR3 sequence: CASRKRGQGFYSNQPQHF. The DNA for the CDR3 is TGTGCCAGCAGAAAAAGGGGGCAGGGGTTCTATAGCAATCAGCCCCAGCATTTT.

The V call is TRBV6-5, the J call TRBJ1-1, with D possibly being TRBD1 (6 bases). Germline V gene sequence: CDR1 MNHEY, CDR2 SVGAGI. The CDR3 spans 14 residues. The V end was cut by 2 bases, the J end by 3 bases, with 10 bases between. The CDR3, as DNA: TGTGCCAGCAGTTACCAGGACAGTTACACTGAAGCTTTCTTT. Its protein is CASSYQDSYTEAFF.

This clone was counted only a few times. V is TRBV19 and J is TRBJ2-5; D is unclear. CDR1 LNHDA and CDR2 SQIVND come from the germline V gene (reference sequence). V dropped 5 bases and J dropped 4 bases, with 11 bases sitting between them. The CDR3 covers 13 residues. The CDR3 spells CASSYLERETQYF. The CDR3 DNA follows: TGTGCCAGTAGTTACCTGGAGAGAGAGACCCAGTACTTC. The variable domain in full, with the rest retrieved from reference TRBV19 and TRBJ2-5, is DGGITQSPKYLFRKEGQNVTLSCEQNLNHDAMYWYRQDPGQGLRLIYYSQIVNDFQKGDIAEGYSVSREKKESFPLTVTSAQKNPTAFYLCASSYLERETQYFGPGTRLLVL.